This T cell receptor beta chain was captured in a study of T-cell reconstitution after alpha-beta-depleted transplantation in children. Whole-study findings and limits: Newly produced T cells mostly accounted for T-cell counts and diversity one year post-transplant.

As concerns this clonotype: Its antigen is undetermined.

Preparation of the TCRbeta library was carried out with unique molecular identifiers. TCRdb re-analysed the PCR reads in MiXCR, keeping a single row per CDR3 protein. The sample lists 350,000 to 500,000 distinct CDR3 sequences, about 40% occurring once. Here the sequenced sample was PBMCs, taken before TCRalphabeta/CD19-depleted stem cell transplant. This receptor was obtained from a girl aged 2-10 years with aplastic anemia, due to receive a stem cell transplant.

The CDR3 DNA reads as TGTGCCAGCAGTTACTCCCCGGGCAGGGGTCCCAAAAACATTCAGTACTTC. Protein product: CASSYSPGRGPKNIQYF. This sequence joins TRBV6-5 and TRBJ2-4, with D perhaps matching TRBD1 (6 bases). CDR3 size: 17 residues. Germline V gives CDR1 MNHEY, CDR2 SVGAGI. V was clipped by 0 bases and J by 2 bases, with 14 bases between them.